Listed here are 10 T cell receptor beta chains from one sample, sequenced in a study of blood T cell repertoires in COVID-19. Some clones are missing from TCRdb's copy, which holds only in-frame ones; the method was immunoSEQ multiplex PCR. The sample has 90,000 or so clones, about 78% seen once. The specimen sequenced was peripheral blood. These receptors came from a woman of 80 years or more with acute or convalescent COVID-19.

The chain employs TRBV5-6 and TRBJ2-1; TRBD1 aligns across 7 bases. V lost 4 bases, J lost 3 bases, and 7 bases stayed unmatched. The CDR3 extends over 15 amino acids. CDR1 is SGHDT, CDR2 YYEEEE, per germline. CDR3 loop: CASSRSGQLYNEQFF. The CDR3 DNA reads TGTGCCAGCAGCAGGTCGGGACAGCTCTACAATGAGCAGTTCTTC.

V gene TRBV30 combines with J gene TRBJ2-7, with 7 bases aligning to TRBD1. Trimming cost V 1 base and J 2 bases; bases outside gene matches: 5. This CDR3 is built from 14 residues. CDR1 and CDR2 (germline): GTSNPN, SVGIG (reference sequence). CDR3 loop: CAWSDRGSTYEQYF. The CDR3, as DNA: TGTGCCTGGAGTGACAGGGGTAGCACCTACGAGCAGTACTTC.

On this clone itself: The same CDR3 is also encoded by other DNA sequences in this sample. V usage is TRBV3-1 (or the pseudogene TRBV3-2) and J usage is TRBJ1-2; no clear D gene. This CDR3 is built from 13 residues. The V end lost 6 bases, the J end lost 11 bases, and 19 bases lay between the germline ends. In germline, CDR1 is LGHDT, CDR2 YNNKEL (reference sequence). CDR3 sequence (DNA): TGTGCCAGCAGTCCTCGTCTCCCAGGAGGTTACACCTTC. Protein: CASSPRLPGGYTF.

The gene calls are TRBV20-1 and TRBJ2-5, with TRBD2 as a possible D gene (7 bases). The V end was cut by 6 bases, the J end by 5 bases, with 19 bases between. Per germline, CDR1 DFQATT and CDR2 SNEGSKA (reference sequence). This CDR3 is built from 14 residues. The DNA for the CDR3 is TGCAGTGCAAGTTTGGGGGGGCCGGGGGAGACCCAGTACTTC. This gives the protein CSASLGGPGETQYF.

This clone came up a few times. This sequence joins TRBV9 and TRBJ2-1; maybe TRBD2 (6 bases). V lost 2 bases and J lost 10, with 19 bases in between. The V gene's germline CDR1 is SGDLS and CDR2 YYNGEE. The CDR3 has 15 amino acids. CDR3 nucleotides: TGTGCCAGCAGCGTCGGGCTAGTAGAGGGGAGGGAGCAGTTCTTC. The encoded protein is CASSVGLVEGREQFF.

This clone has just a few counts. The chain recombines TRBV7-2 with TRBJ1-2; the match to TRBD1 covers 7 bases. The germline gives CDR1 SGHTA, CDR2 FQGNSA. V was pared by 3 bases and J by 4 bases, with 8 bases of the junction left unmatched. The CDR3 loop spans 15 amino acids. Here the CDR3 DNA reads TGTGCCAGCAGCTTCTCTCCAACAGGGGTCTATGGCTACACCTTC. Encoded protein: CASSFSPTGVYGYTF.

J is TRBJ2-7 and V is TRBV11-2, with 8 bases matching TRBD1. The J segment lost 3 bases and the V segment lost 5 bases, leaving 9 bases of the junction unmatched. Germline V lookup: CDR1 SGHAT, CDR2 FQNNGV. CDR3 length: 15 residues. This CDR3 is CASSGQGSVGYEQYF. CDR3 in DNA: TGTGCCAGCAGCGGACAGGGTTCCGTCGGCTACGAGCAGTACTTC.

This clone has more than one count but fewer than ten. This chain joins TRBV15 and TRBJ2-2; possibly TRBD1 for D (5 bases). V was pared by 5 bases and J by 4 bases, with 11 bases between. Germline V gene lookup returns CDR1 LNHNV and CDR2 YYDKDF (reference sequence). The CDR3 consists of 14 residues. The CDR3 here is CATSGLRATGELFF. DNA of the CDR3: TGTGCCACCAGCGGGCTCAGGGCCACCGGGGAGCTGTTTTTT.

Only a few counts were recorded for this clone. Written as DNA, the CDR3 is TGTGCCAGCAACGGGGGGTACACCGGGGAGCTGTTTTTT. It translates to CASNGGYTGELFF. The chain has TRBV12-3 or TRBV12-4 and TRBJ2-2; 7 nucleotides match TRBD2. V lost 7 bases and J lost 3; bases outside the gene matches: 2. This CDR3 contains 13 residues.

This rearrangement joins TRBV30 to TRBJ2-7; TRBD1 might be the D (7 bases). The V end lost 0 bases, the J end lost 6 bases, and 12 bases lay between the germline ends. CDR3 length equals 13 residues. Looked up from germline, CDR1 is GTSNPN and CDR2 is SVGIG (reference sequence). CDR3 protein: CAWSVFQGGEQYF. The CDR3, as DNA: TGTGCCTGGAGTGTATTCCAGGGGGGCGAGCAGTACTTC.